This passage covers 16 T cell receptor beta chains from one sample sequenced in a study of beta chain features in type 1 diabetes. Expressed TCRB transcripts got sequenced, as all isolated RNA was reverse transcribed. The repertoire was sequenced with immunoSEQ multiplex PCR; TCRdb's copy has only in-frame clones and lacks some. The sample consists of hundreds of thousands of clones, 12% to 15% of them appearing once. Sequencing input: naive CD4+ T cells from blood. Source of these receptors: a woman aged 40 to 50 in good health.

This clone was observed a handful of times. V and J are TRBV6-6 and TRBJ2-7; tentative D call: TRBD2 (5 bases). Germline V gives CDR1 MNHNY, CDR2 SVGAGI (reference sequence). This CDR3 has 12 residues. The V and J ends lost 7 bases and 4 bases respectively, with 11 bases between them. In DNA form, the CDR3 reads TGTGCCAGCAAAACGAGGGCTTACGAGCAGTACTTC. Its translation is CASKTRAYEQYF.

A few counts support this clone. The rearrangement uses TRBV27 and TRBJ1-2, with D unresolved. Germline V gene data show CDR1 as MNHEY and CDR2 as SMNVEV (reference sequence). With 3 bases removed from V and 4 bases from J, the gap between germline ends came to 9 bases. CDR3 length: 13 residues. This CDR3 is CASSFIGSYGYTF. DNA for the CDR3: TGTGCCAGCAGTTTTATAGGGAGCTATGGCTACACCTTC.

The chain is built from TRBV6-6 and TRBJ2-3; 8 bases are shared with TRBD2. V dropped 5 bases and J dropped 7; count of bases not matched to a gene: 11. This CDR3 has 15 amino acids. From germline, CDR1 is MNHNY and CDR2 SVGAGI (reference sequence). As DNA, the CDR3 is TGTGCCAGCAGTGCTTGGCGGGGGGTCTCAAATACGCAGTATTTT. It yields the protein CASSAWRGVSNTQYF.

This clone was detected a few times. The chain uses TRBV29-1 and TRBJ1-4; 7 bases map to TRBD1. CDR1 SQVTM and CDR2 ANQGSEA come from the germline V gene. V lost 7 bases, J lost 4 bases, and 15 bases stayed unmatched. The CDR3 length is 16 residues. DNA for the CDR3: TGCAGCGCCACTGTAACTACAGGGGTGGTTAATGAAAAACTGTTTTTT. Amino acids: CSATVTTGVVNEKLFF.

The rearrangement links TRBV6-5 to TRBJ1-2, with a tentative D call TRBD1 (5 bases). The V end lost 4 bases, the J end lost 2 bases, and 11 bases lay between the germline ends. The CDR3 runs to 14 residues. Germline V CDR1 and CDR2: MNHEY, SVGAGI. CDR3 nucleotide sequence: TGTGCCAGCAGTTGGAGGGGTCCCAACTATGGCTACACCTTC. Translating gives CASSWRGPNYGYTF.

The V gene is TRBV5-1, the J gene TRBJ2-7, with 12 bases that match TRBD1. Germline CDR1 reads SGHRS; CDR2 reads YFSETQ. J was trimmed by 5 bases and V by 1 base; bases with no gene match: 4. This CDR3 is built from 15 residues. The CDR3 DNA reads as TGCGCCAGCAGCTTGCTCGGGACAGGGGGCAACGAGCAGTACTTC. Translated: CASSLLGTGGNEQYF. The entire variable domain, with the rest obtained from reference TRBV5-1 and TRBJ2-7, is as follows: KAGVTQTPRYLIKTRGQQVTLSCSPISGHRSVSWYQQTPGQGLQFLFEYFSETQRNKGNFPGRFSGRQFSNSRSEMNVSTLELGDSALYLCASSLLGTGGNEQYFGPGTRLTVT.

This clone appeared a few times. The rearrangement joins TRBV18 to TRBJ1-2; D is perhaps TRBD1 (6 bases). The CDR3 extends over 12 amino acids. Germline CDR1 is KGHSH and CDR2 is LQKENI. Trimming shortened V by 8 bases and J by 8 bases, and 15 bases separated the two germline ends. CDR3 in DNA: TGTGCCAGCATAACGAGGGGGACCGGCTACACCTTC. This sequence encodes CASITRGTGYTF.

J is TRBJ2-2 and V is TRBV18, with D maybe TRBD2 (5 bases). Germline CDR1 is KGHSH and CDR2 is LQKENI. CDR3 size: 16 residues. The ends were cut back, 3 bases at V and 7 bases at J, with 18 bases in the middle. The CDR3 DNA sequence: TGTGCCAGCTCACCCGCGGGCCTCGAGGGCGTCGGGGAGCTGTTTTTT. Amino acid sequence: CASSPAGLEGVGELFF.

In its sample, this clone was seen a few times. The rearrangement links TRBV7-9 to TRBJ2-1; 8 nucleotides match TRBD2. The CDR3 contains 16 residues. With V trimmed by 3 bases and J by 9 bases, 13 bases remained unmatched. The germline V gene encodes CDR1 SEHNR and CDR2 FQNEAQ (reference sequence). The CDR3 protein is CASSFGVVAGKFEQFF. CDR3 nucleotides: TGTGCCAGCAGCTTTGGGGTGGTAGCGGGGAAGTTTGAGCAGTTCTTC.

This clone was seen a few times. The chain has TRBV2 and TRBJ2-5; 11 positions agree with TRBD2. This CDR3 spans 14 amino acids. Per the germline V gene, CDR1 is SNHLY and CDR2 is FYNNEI. V lost 2 bases and J lost 7; bases outside the gene matches: 3. Here the CDR3 DNA reads TGTGCCAGCAGTGAAACTAGCGGGGGCCCGACCCAGTACTTC. Translating it yields CASSETSGGPTQYF.

In this sample, this clone turned up a few times. V gene TRBV19 combines with J gene TRBJ2-2, with unresolved D. The CDR3 is made up of 15 amino acids. Germline CDR1 and CDR2: LNHDA and SQIVND (reference sequence). Trimming left V 2 bases short and J 1 base short, with 8 bases between. This CDR3 is CASSILLLNTGELFF. DNA of the CDR3: TGTGCCAGTAGTATACTACTTTTGAACACCGGGGAGCTGTTTTTT.

The chain uses TRBV29-1 and TRBJ2-7; TRBD1 matches 8 bases. The germline CDR1 and CDR2 sequences are SQVTM and ANQGSEA. The CDR3 loop spans 14 amino acids. The V gene end was trimmed by 1 base and the J gene end by 2 bases; junction bases not matched to a gene: 4. The CDR3, as DNA: TGCAGCGTTGAAGGACGGGGACAGGCCTACGAGCAGTACTTC. Translation: CSVEGRGQAYEQYF.

This clone was seen a handful of times. The V and J genes are TRBV4-1 and TRBJ2-6, with 9 bases lining up with TRBD2. Germline CDR1 and CDR2: MGHRA and YSYEKL. V lost 5 bases and J lost 7; bases outside the gene matches: 9. This CDR3 region has 16 residues. In DNA form, the CDR3 reads TGCGCCAGCAGCACTAGCGGGTCTAGTGGTGCCAACGTCCTGACTTTC. It translates to CASSTSGSSGANVLTF.

This clone was counted a few times. This chain connects TRBV29-1 to TRBJ2-3; 9 bases are shared with TRBD2. The CDR3 contains 13 residues. The V gene end was trimmed by 5 bases and the J gene end by 4 bases; junction bases not matched to a gene: 4. Per the germline V gene, CDR1 is SQVTM and CDR2 is ANQGSEA. In DNA form, the CDR3 reads TGCAGCGTTCTCGCGGGGGGGCCAGATACGCAGTATTTT. The encoded protein is CSVLAGGPDTQYF.

This clone was recorded a few times. The CDR3 sequence: CASSIETWAYNEQFF. The CDR3 coding sequence is TGTGCCAGTAGTATTGAGACATGGGCCTACAATGAGCAGTTCTTC. The chain is built from TRBV19 and TRBJ2-1; D is unresolved. Germline V gene lookup returns CDR1 LNHDA and CDR2 SQIVND (reference sequence). V was trimmed by 3 bases and J by 2 bases, leaving 11 bases between them. The CDR3 runs 15 residues.

The chain uses TRBV7-9 and TRBJ1-5, with TRBD1 identical over 7 bases. The V gene end was trimmed by 4 bases and the J gene end by 2 bases; junction bases not matched to a gene: 5. The length of the CDR3 is 15 residues. CDR1 and CDR2 from the germline V gene are SEHNR and FQNEAQ (reference sequence). In DNA, the CDR3 is TGTGCCAGCAGCTCGAGGGACAGTGGCAATCAGCCCCAGCATTTT. It yields the protein CASSSRDSGNQPQHF.